This section outlines one T cell receptor beta chain sequence together with its context. Original methodology: Amplified reference gene primers provided the basis for estimating nucleated cell counts. Produced via immunoSEQ multiplex PCR; TCRdb's table is partial and in-frame only. V and J calls and clone size are those listed in that table; D and trimming were worked out from the DNA. The table lists fewer than 250,000 clones, around nine tenths of them singletons. The CDR3 extends over 15 amino acids. Germline loops: CDR1 SGHDN, CDR2 FVKESK. Trimming pared 4 bases from V and 4 bases from J, leaving 16 bases between. The sample belongs to a study of blood T cell repertoires in COVID-19. Study summary: Some COVID-19 samples were acute and others convalescent; all came from the United States, Italy and Spain. PBMCs, B-cell-depleted T cells, or T cells were the source of the cDNA or gDNA that made up the material.

V is TRBV14 and J is TRBJ1-1; tentative D call: TRBD1 (6 bases). Sequencing was carried out using peripheral blood. The TCR sequence derives from a woman aged 60-75 years who had recovered from COVID-19. The DNA of the CDR3 is TGTGCCAGCAGCCCAACTCTAGGGGACACCACTGAAGCTTTCTTT. It codes for CASSPTLGDTTEAFF.